The rows below give T cell receptor beta chains drawn from one sample of a study of blood T cell repertoires in COVID-19. The method was immunoSEQ multiplex PCR; TCRdb's version includes in-frame clones alone and lacks a portion of them. The table lists over 200,000 clones, approximately 84% of them singletons, with 7.6% in the top ten. Sequencing used peripheral blood. The receptors come from a woman aged 50 to 60 with active or convalescent COVID-19. Each CDR3 is given with its conserved first and last residue. A D gene is named only where the DNA matches it firmly. Expanded clones get a size class; other rows say once, few or many, or leave the size out.

v_gene: TRBV4-2
abundance: .
d_gene: TRBD2
j_gene: TRBJ2-5
CDR3nt: TGTGCCAGCCGCCCCGGGACTAGCGGGGGGCAAGAGACCCAGTACTTC
CDR3aa: CASRPGTSGGQETQYF

v_gene: TRBV19
abundance: .
d_gene: .
j_gene: TRBJ2-4
CDR3nt: TGTGCCAGTAGTCCCGGGACCAAAAACATTCAGTACTTC
CDR3aa: CASSPGTKNIQYF

v_gene: TRBV9
abundance: .
d_gene: TRBD2
j_gene: TRBJ2-7
CDR3nt: TGTGCCAGCAGCCGACTAGCGGGAGCCACCTACGAGCAGTACTTC
CDR3aa: CASSRLAGATYEQYF

v_gene: TRBV28
abundance: .
d_gene: .
j_gene: TRBJ2-7
CDR3nt: TGTGCCAGCAGGACACCAGGGGTCTACGAGCAGTACTTC
CDR3aa: CASRTPGVYEQYF

v_gene: TRBV28
abundance: .
d_gene: TRBD2
j_gene: TRBJ2-5
CDR3nt: TGTGCCAGCAGTTATGGCGGGGGGAACAGAGAGACCCAGTACTTC
CDR3aa: CASSYGGGNRETQYF

v_gene: TRBV5-4
abundance: .
d_gene: TRBD1
j_gene: TRBJ2-7
CDR3nt: TGTGCCAGCAGCCCGGGGACAGGGGCAAAAGGCGAGCAGTACTTC
CDR3aa: CASSPGTGAKGEQYF

v_gene: TRBV29-1
abundance: .
d_gene: .
j_gene: TRBJ2-1
CDR3nt: TGCAGCGTAGCCGGGACACCGAGAAGGAATGAGCAGTTCTTC
CDR3aa: CSVAGTPRRNEQFF

v_gene: TRBV29-1
abundance: .
d_gene: TRBD2
j_gene: TRBJ2-5
CDR3nt: TGCAGCGTCCTTAGCGGGAGTAACGGAGAGACCCAGTACTTC
CDR3aa: CSVLSGSNGETQYF

v_gene: TRBV7-9
abundance: .
d_gene: .
j_gene: TRBJ1-5
CDR3nt: TGTGCCAGCAGCGCAACAGGGAGCGGGGGTCAGCCCCAGCATTTT
CDR3aa: CASSATGSGGQPQHF

v_gene: TRBV5-1
abundance: .
d_gene: .
j_gene: TRBJ2-7
CDR3nt: TGCGCCAGCAGCTCACAGGGCAACGAGCAGTACTTC
CDR3aa: CASSSQGNEQYF

v_gene: TRBV2
abundance: .
d_gene: .
j_gene: TRBJ2-4
CDR3nt: TGTGCCAGCAGTAGTAAAGATACTGGAGCCAAAAACATTCAGTACTTC
CDR3aa: CASSSKDTGAKNIQYF

v_gene: TRBV23-1
abundance: .
d_gene: .
j_gene: TRBJ1-5
CDR3nt: TGCGCCAGCAGTCAATCCTCCAGGGCCCTGGGGAGCAATCAGCCCCAGCATTTT
CDR3aa: CASSQSSRALGSNQPQHF

v_gene: TRBV24-1
abundance: .
d_gene: .
j_gene: TRBJ1-1
CDR3nt: TGTGCCACAGAGTTCACTGAAGCTTTCTTT
CDR3aa: CATEFTEAFF

v_gene: TRBV19
abundance: .
d_gene: .
j_gene: TRBJ2-3
CDR3nt: TGTGCCAGTAGTATACTCCAGGGAGGTAAAGATACGCAGTATTTT
CDR3aa: CASSILQGGKDTQYF

v_gene: TRBV15
abundance: once
d_gene: .
j_gene: TRBJ1-6
CDR3nt: TGTGCCACCAGCATCTGGCAGGGCAATTCACCCCTCCACTTT
CDR3aa: CATSIWQGNSPLHF

v_gene: TRBV5-1
abundance: .
d_gene: .
j_gene: TRBJ2-2
CDR3nt: TGCGCCAGCAGCCCTCAATGGGGGCCCAACACCGGGGAGCTGTTTTTT
CDR3aa: CASSPQWGPNTGELFF

v_gene: TRBV6-2/TRBV6-3
abundance: .
d_gene: .
j_gene: TRBJ1-1
CDR3nt: TGTGCCAGCAGTTACTCGAATAGGCCCCCTAGGATGAACACTGAAGCTTTCTTT
CDR3aa: CASSYSNRPPRMNTEAFF

v_gene: TRBV2
abundance: many
d_gene: .
j_gene: TRBJ2-2
CDR3nt: TGTGCCAGCAGTGAAGCGGGCATAAACACCGGGGAGCTGTTTTTT
CDR3aa: CASSEAGINTGELFF

v_gene: TRBV2
abundance: .
d_gene: .
j_gene: TRBJ2-4
CDR3nt: TGTGCCAGCAGCATGGACTCCAAAAACATTCAGTACTTC
CDR3aa: CASSMDSKNIQYF

v_gene: TRBV11-2
abundance: .
d_gene: .
j_gene: TRBJ1-3
CDR3nt: TGTGCCAGCAGCTTAGCTGAGATAAGCTCTGGAAACACCATATATTTT
CDR3aa: CASSLAEISSGNTIYF

v_gene: TRBV3-1/TRBV3-2
abundance: .
d_gene: .
j_gene: TRBJ2-4
CDR3nt: TGTGCCAGCAGCCAAGGACCCTCAGGGGCCGGGTGGAACATTCAGTACTTC
CDR3aa: CASSQGPSGAGWNIQYF

v_gene: TRBV5-1
abundance: .
d_gene: TRBD1
j_gene: TRBJ2-3
CDR3nt: TGCGCCAGCAGCCCGGGGACAGACGGAAGCACAGATACGCAGTATTTT
CDR3aa: CASSPGTDGSTDTQYF

v_gene: TRBV18
abundance: once
d_gene: .
j_gene: TRBJ2-7
CDR3nt: TGTGCCAGCTCACCGGCGGGATCCAACTACGAGCAGTACTTC
CDR3aa: CASSPAGSNYEQYF

v_gene: TRBV11-2
abundance: .
d_gene: .
j_gene: TRBJ1-1
CDR3nt: TGTGCCAGCAGCTTAGACGCCAGAACTGAAGCTTTCTTT
CDR3aa: CASSLDARTEAFF

v_gene: TRBV6-5
abundance: .
d_gene: .
j_gene: TRBJ2-5
CDR3nt: TGTGCCAGCACCGAACAGGACAACCGCAAATACTTC
CDR3aa: CASTEQDNRKYF

v_gene: TRBV15
abundance: once
d_gene: .
j_gene: TRBJ1-3
CDR3nt: TGTGCCACCAGCCCTGTCCGAGGGAGGTCCGACTCTGGAAACACCATATATTTT
CDR3aa: CATSPVRGRSDSGNTIYF